The source of this TCR beta chain is a study of cytomegalovirus exposure and HLA in healthy donors. Study-wide results and caveats: Several top significant clusters appeared, in a later analysis, to be linked to common viral pathogens. Researchers reported from a later analysis that most CMV-associated TCR beta chains appeared HLA-restricted. Researchers reported that a few CMV-associated chains were confirmed in vitro as CMV antigen-specific. There was a cluster of highly shared sequence variants that was likely a sequencing artifact.

This clone was observed a handful of times. Its target is not known. This CDR3 contains 19 residues. The ends lost 2 bases at V and 0 bases at J; junction bases unmatched: 10. Looked up from germline, CDR1 is MNHNS and CDR2 is SASEGT. Amplification used 60 Vbeta primers and 13 Jbeta primers. Clones were sequenced by immunoSEQ multiplex PCR, and TCRdb holds only the in-frame ones, with some missing. The table has about 150,000 clones, about three fifths seen once. Sequencing was done on a sample of PBMCs. The chain recombines TRBV6-1 with TRBJ1-4, with 9 bases that match TRBD1. The source of this sequence is a woman aged 55 to 70 in good health and CMV-seropositive. The CDR3 spells CASSEYLGQGIATNEKLFF. CDR3 bases: TGTGCCAGCAGTGAATATTTGGGACAGGGAATCGCAACTAATGAAAAACTGTTTTTT.